The 31 T cell receptor beta chains presented below share a single source sample, sequenced in a study of PD-1 blockade in classical Hodgkin lymphoma. Time point specified: cycle 4 day 1 (C4D1), after 6 weeks of nivolumab. There was relapse after autologous stem cell transplantation in every patient, and there was variation in brentuximab vedotin exposure. Method: immunoSEQ multiplex PCR; TCRdb's copy keeps in-frame clones and lacks some. The table shows roughly 94,000 clones, with 85% to 95% occurring only once. Here the sequenced sample was peripheral blood mononuclear cells (PBMCs), taken before the fourth cycle of nivolumab. The receptors originated from a human donor with classical Hodgkin lymphoma.

The chain couples TRBV6-5 to TRBJ1-2; maybe TRBD1 (6 bases). This CDR3 spans 14 amino acids. Trimming left V 6 bases short and J 8 bases short, with 19 bases between. Germline V lookup: CDR1 MNHEY, CDR2 SVGAGI. This CDR3 is CASSSHGGAEGYTF. Here the CDR3 DNA reads TGTGCCAGCAGCTCCCACGGGGGGGCAGAGGGCTACACCTTC.

This sequence joins TRBV9 and TRBJ2-1; D not certain. The CDR3 consists of 14 residues. The ends were cut back, 0 bases at V and 10 bases at J, with 14 bases in the middle. The germline gives CDR1 SGDLS, CDR2 YYNGEE. The CDR3 DNA sequence: TGTGCCAGCAGCGTAGGCGGAATAGCAGGCGAGCAGTTCTTC. Amino acid sequence: CASSVGGIAGEQFF.

V is TRBV27 and J is TRBJ2-7; maybe TRBD2 (5 bases). The ends were cut back, 5 bases at V and 5 bases at J, with 13 bases in the middle. Germline V gene data show CDR1 as MNHEY and CDR2 as SMNVEV (reference sequence). The CDR3 covers 13 residues. The DNA for the CDR3 is TGTGCCAGCAGTACCACTAGGACCAACGAGCAGTACTTC. This sequence encodes CASSTTRTNEQYF.

CDR3 DNA: TGTGCCAGCAGTCCGGACGGGAGCAATCAGCCCCAGCATTTT. This encodes CASSPDGSNQPQHF. The chain carries TRBV27 and TRBJ1-5; D gene ambiguous. Germline V gene sequence: CDR1 MNHEY, CDR2 SMNVEV (reference sequence). Deletions cut 5 bases from V and 1 base from J, with 9 bases between. The CDR3 consists of 14 residues.

For the CDR3, the DNA is TGTGCCAGCAGGGTAGCGGGACCGAACACCGGGGAGCTGTTTTTT. Translation gives CASRVAGPNTGELFF. This rearrangement joins TRBV2 to TRBJ2-2; 8 bases are a match to TRBD2. With 6 bases clipped from V and 0 bases from J, the junction kept 3 bases outside the gene matches. The V gene's germline CDR1 is SNHLY and CDR2 FYNNEI. The CDR3 sequence is 15 residues long.

The rearrangement links TRBV9 to TRBJ2-5; no clear D. CDR3 length equals 14 residues. Germline CDR1 SGDLS, CDR2 YYNGEE. Trimming stripped 0 bases from V and 3 bases from J, with 9 bases between. This CDR3 reads CASSVGPREETQYF. The CDR3 DNA is TGTGCCAGCAGCGTAGGCCCGAGAGAAGAGACCCAGTACTTC.

The rearrangement links TRBV27 to TRBJ2-1; D is possibly TRBD1 or TRBD2 (5 bases each). The length of the CDR3 is 14 residues. Trimming took 6 bases from V and 3 from J, leaving 12 bases between them. Germline V gene lookup returns CDR1 MNHEY and CDR2 SMNVEV (reference sequence). The CDR3 sequence is CASRERGVYNEQFF. The CDR3, as DNA: TGTGCCAGCAGGGAAAGAGGGGTCTACAATGAGCAGTTCTTC.

This chain links TRBV10-1 with TRBJ2-7; D call uncertain. Per germline, CDR1 WNHNN and CDR2 SYGVQD (reference sequence). This CDR3 comprises 13 residues. Trimming stripped 3 bases from V and 2 bases from J, with 8 bases between. In DNA, the CDR3 is TGCGCCAGCAGTGATGCAACCACCTACGAGCAGTACTTC. Amino acid sequence: CASSDATTYEQYF.

The chain is built from TRBV9 and TRBJ2-3; 8 positions agree with TRBD2. The V segment lost 0 bases and the J segment 4 bases; nucleotides outside the gene matches: 4. Per the germline V gene, CDR1 is SGDLS and CDR2 is YYNGEE. The CDR3 is made up of 15 amino acids. The CDR3 bases are TGTGCCAGCAGCGTAGACAGCGGGAGTTCAGATACGCAGTATTTT. Protein sequence: CASSVDSGSSDTQYF.

This clone was detected a few times. V and J are TRBV2 and TRBJ2-7; TRBD1 aligns across 10 bases. The CDR3 runs to 14 residues. In germline, CDR1 is SNHLY, CDR2 FYNNEI. Trimming removed 8 bases from V and 4 bases from J; junction bases left unmatched: 8. The CDR3 nucleotides read TGTGCCAGCGCGTTCCGGGACAGGGGATACGAGCAGTACTTC. Translated, it gives CASAFRDRGYEQYF.

The CDR3 is CASSPRAGGSSYNEQFF. CDR3 nucleotides: TGTGCCAGCTCACCAAGGGCGGGAGGGAGCTCCTACAATGAGCAGTTCTTC. J is TRBJ2-1 and V is TRBV18; 9 bases are shared with TRBD2. The CDR3 consists of 17 residues. Germline values: CDR1 KGHSH, CDR2 LQKENI. V shed 2 bases and J 0 bases; nucleotides not matched to a gene: 5.

The rearrangement uses TRBV10-1 and TRBJ1-1, with TRBD1 matching 9 bases. The junction had 2 bases not matched to a gene; V was cut back by 2 bases and J by 4 bases. This CDR3 has 14 amino acids. Germline V lookup: CDR1 WNHNN, CDR2 SYGVQD (reference sequence). The CDR3 nucleotides read TGCGCCAGCAGTGAGCAACAGGGGGCCACTGAAGCTTTCTTT. This encodes CASSEQQGATEAFF.

V gene TRBV28 combines with J gene TRBJ1-1; 9 nucleotides match TRBD1. CDR1 MDHEN and CDR2 SYDVKM come from the germline V gene. The V and J ends lost 5 bases and 10 bases, in that order; junction bases with no gene match: 8. The CDR3 is 13 amino acids. The CDR3 DNA reads TGTGCCAGCAGTCCCCTCGGACAGGGGCGAGCTTTCTTT. It specifies CASSPLGQGRAFF.

The chain employs TRBV28 and TRBJ2-7, with D perhaps assigned TRBD1 or TRBD2 (5 bases each). Per germline, CDR1 MDHEN and CDR2 SYDVKM. The CDR3 spans 15 residues. V was cut by 6 bases and J by 4 bases, with 19 bases left in between. DNA for the CDR3: TGTGCCAGCAGGACTCCGGGACGGATTCCGTACGAGCAGTACTTC. Protein sequence: CASRTPGRIPYEQYF.

The rearrangement uses TRBV18 and TRBJ1-5; 7 bases agree with TRBD1. The germline CDR1 and CDR2 sequences are KGHSH and LQKENI. The trim removed 4 bases at V and 1 base at J, leaving 7 bases unmatched. The CDR3 is made up of 16 amino acids. CDR3 sequence reads: CASSRDTGVSNQPQHF. The CDR3 coding sequence is TGTGCCAGCTCACGGGATACAGGGGTAAGCAATCAGCCCCAGCATTTT.

V usage is TRBV5-6 and J usage is TRBJ1-1; 10 positions match TRBD1. CDR3 size: 16 residues. CDR1 is SGHDT and CDR2 is YYEEEE in the germline V gene. The J segment lost 8 bases and the V segment lost 4 bases, leaving 14 bases of the junction unmatched. Written as DNA, the CDR3 is TGTGCCAGCAGCCCCGGGACAGGGGCCGGGGTCGTAGAAGCTTTCTTT. This translates into CASSPGTGAGVVEAFF.

The chain has TRBV5-1 and TRBJ2-7; D is undetermined. The CDR3 is 15 amino acids. Germline V gene lookup returns CDR1 SGHRS and CDR2 YFSETQ. The V end was cut by 4 bases, the J end by 6 bases, with 20 bases between. The CDR3 DNA reads TGCGCCAGCAGCCATGGGAACAGTGATGTCTCCGAGCAGTACTTC. Translated: CASSHGNSDVSEQYF.

As regards this clone: An end of the junction does not agree with germline; a read error may underlie this. This chain uses TRBV7-7 with TRBJ2-7; 7 bases agree with TRBD2. This CDR3 contains 15 residues. Germline-derived CDR1 and CDR2 are SSHAT and FNYEAQ (reference sequence). CDR3 sequence reads: CASSLGAGESYEQYF. For the CDR3, the DNA is TGTGCTAGCAGCTTAGGGGCGGGGGAATCCTACGAGCAGTACTTC.

The chain links TRBV10-1 to TRBJ2-2; no definite D call. There are 14 residues in the CDR3. V lost 4 bases, J lost 5 bases, and 11 bases lay in between. Germline V gene lookup returns CDR1 WNHNN and CDR2 SYGVQD (reference sequence). CDR3 nucleotide sequence: TGCGCCAGCAGTGGCATAGGTCGGACCGGGGAGCTGTTTTTT. As protein: CASSGIGRTGELFF.

The genes are TRBV18 and TRBJ2-1, with a possible D match to TRBD1 (5 bases). The CDR3 is 17 amino acids. Germline loops: CDR1 KGHSH, CDR2 LQKENI. Deletions cut 4 bases from V and 1 base from J, with 17 bases between. For the CDR3, the DNA is TGTGCCAGCTCACTTATTGACAGCTTCGAGTCCTACAATGAGCAGTTCTTC. Translating it yields CASSLIDSFESYNEQFF.

The V and J genes are TRBV11-3 and TRBJ2-1, with 9 bases matching TRBD2. The V gene's germline CDR1 is SGHNT and CDR2 YENEEA. Unmatched junction bases numbered 7, after V lost 3 bases and J lost 7 bases. The CDR3 is made up of 15 amino acids. The CDR3 sequence is CASSFASGKGNEQFF. The CDR3 DNA reads as TGTGCCAGCAGCTTTGCTAGCGGGAAAGGAAATGAGCAGTTCTTC.

V is TRBV27 and J is TRBJ1-1; D remains ambiguous. Germline assignment: CDR1 MNHEY and CDR2 SMNVEV (reference sequence). Trimming took off 2 bases at V and 0 bases at J, with 13 bases between the two ends. CDR3 length: 16 amino acids. The DNA for the CDR3 is TGTGCCAGCAGTTTACCGGGTCCAAACTTGAACACTGAAGCTTTCTTT. It encodes CASSLPGPNLNTEAFF.

This rearrangement joins TRBV19 to TRBJ2-7; 15 bases are a match to TRBD2. J gave up 4 bases and V 5 bases, and 3 bases lay outside the gene matches. This CDR3 contains 15 residues. CDR1 and CDR2 (germline): LNHDA, SQIVND (reference sequence). The DNA for the CDR3 is TGTGCCAGTAGTTTTGGACTAGCGGGAGGGTACGAGCAGTACTTC. It codes for CASSFGLAGGYEQYF.

This clone was seen just once. The chain employs TRBV2 and TRBJ2-1, with a possible D match to TRBD1 (6 bases). Germline lookup yields CDR1 SNHLY and CDR2 FYNNEI. V was cut by 0 bases and J by 3 bases, with 15 bases left in between. The CDR3 runs 17 residues. CDR3 region: CASSEALRQVNYNEQFF. CDR3 nucleotide sequence: TGTGCCAGCAGTGAAGCCTTGAGACAGGTAAACTACAATGAGCAGTTCTTC. The whole variable domain, remainder taken from reference TRBV2 and TRBJ2-1, is EPEVTQTPSHQVTQMGQEVILRCVPISNHLYFYWYRQILGQKVEFLVSFYNNEISEKSEIFDDQFSVERPDGSNFTLKIRSTKLEDSAMYFCASSEALRQVNYNEQFFGPGTRLTVL.

V usage is TRBV9 and J usage is TRBJ2-3; 12 positions match TRBD2. J was trimmed by 2 bases and V by 4 bases; bases with no gene match: 5. CDR1 SGDLS and CDR2 YYNGEE come from the germline V gene. CDR3 length: 16 residues. The CDR3 DNA reads as TGTGCCAGCAGCCCTAGCGGGAGGGCCATCACAGATACGCAGTATTTT. Its protein product is CASSPSGRAITDTQYF.

This clone was recorded many times. This chain joins TRBV30 and TRBJ2-7; 9 bases line up with TRBD1. This CDR3 is built from 15 residues. Germline CDR1 and CDR2: GTSNPN and SVGIG (reference sequence). J was trimmed by 6 bases and V by 0 bases; bases with no gene match: 9. For the CDR3, the DNA is TGTGCCTGGAGTGTTGGACGGACAGGGGTTTTCGAGCAGTACTTC. Amino acids: CAWSVGRTGVFEQYF.

CDR3 loop: CASIPGTDSYGYTF. CDR3 DNA sequence: TGTGCCAGCATCCCAGGGACAGATTCCTATGGCTACACCTTC. The chain links TRBV7-9 to TRBJ1-2, with TRBD1 identical over 7 bases. J was trimmed by 4 bases and V by 7 bases; bases with no gene match: 9. The CDR3 sequence is 14 residues long. Germline V lookup: CDR1 SEHNR, CDR2 FQNEAQ (reference sequence).

In its sample, this clone was seen once. The rearrangement uses TRBV5-1 and TRBJ1-2; no firm D call. The germline V gene encodes CDR1 SGHRS and CDR2 YFSETQ. CDR3 length: 15 residues. Trimming pared 3 bases from V and 2 bases from J, leaving 14 bases between. Here the CDR3 reads CASSSPAGSNYGYTF. In DNA, the CDR3 is TGCGCCAGCAGCTCCCCCGCGGGCAGCAACTATGGCTACACCTTC. Full variable domain (rest looked up from reference TRBV5-1 and TRBJ1-2): KAGVTQTPRYLIKTRGQQVTLSCSPISGHRSVSWYQQTPGQGLQFLFEYFSETQRNKGNFPGRFSGRQFSNSRSEMNVSTLELGDSALYLCASSSPAGSNYGYTFGSGTRLTVV.

The rearrangement joins TRBV7-2 to TRBJ1-1; D call uncertain. This CDR3 comprises 13 residues. From germline, CDR1 is SGHTA and CDR2 FQGNSA. The V and J ends lost 1 base and 10 bases respectively, with 13 bases between them. The CDR3 loop reads CASSLEVARRAFF. The CDR3 region has the DNA TGTGCCAGCAGCTTAGAGGTGGCACGCCGAGCTTTCTTT.

Only one count was recorded for this clone. This sequence joins TRBV27 and TRBJ2-7; TRBD1 aligns across 9 bases. The germline V gene has CDR1 MNHEY and CDR2 SMNVEV (reference sequence). V gave up 8 bases and J gave up 3 bases; unmatched junction bases: 5. The CDR3 covers 13 residues. CDR3 loop: CASGGQGDYEQYF. CDR3 bases: TGTGCCAGCGGGGGACAGGGAGACTACGAGCAGTACTTC.

This CDR3 reads CASSDQNVYEQYF. CDR3 nucleotides: TGTGCCAGCAGTGACCAGAACGTCTACGAGCAGTACTTC. The chain is built from TRBV6-5 and TRBJ2-7, with D uncertain. Trimming took off 5 bases at V and 3 bases at J, with 11 bases between the two ends. The CDR3 length is 13 residues. Germline CDR1 reads MNHEY; CDR2 reads SVGAGI.